This is a list of T cell receptor beta chains from one sample in a study of shared clonotypes between healthy human individuals. Method: immunoSEQ multiplex PCR; TCRdb's copy keeps in-frame clones and lacks some. The table records about 2.4 million clones, 93% of them present only once. Material: naive CD4+ T cells from PBMCs. The receptors come from a man aged 18 to 35 in good health. Some clones in this sample may be carry-over from other donors' samples. Both conserved end residues are part of each CDR3. The D gene is left open where the match is weak. The size of a clone is reported for some rows only, either as once, few or many, or as a class for expanded clones.

j_call,v_call,d_call,cdr3_length,clone_size,cdr3_nt,cdr3_aa
TRBJ1-1,TRBV4-3,TRBD1,14,once,TGCGCCAGCAGCCGCGACAGGGGTGGCACTGAAGCTTTCTTT,CASSRDRGGTEAFF
TRBJ2-7,TRBV27,.,15,.,TGTGCCAGCACCCCGAGGTACGGGAGCTCCTACGAGCAGTACTTC,CASTPRYGSSYEQYF
TRBJ2-1,TRBV7-2,.,18,.,TGTGCCAGCAGTTACCTAAACCAGGGACTTGGCTCCTACAATGAGCAGTTCTTC,CASSYLNQGLGSYNEQFF
TRBJ2-2,TRBV15,.,15,.,TGTGCCACCAGCAGTAGGACTACGCGCACCGGGGAGCTGTTTTTT,CATSSRTTRTGELFF
TRBJ2-2,TRBV19,.,15,.,TGTGCCAGTAGTATAGTACTATCGAACACCGGGGAGCTGTTTTTT,CASSIVLSNTGELFF
TRBJ2-7,TRBV2,.,12,.,TGTGCCAGCAGGGGCCCCATGACCGTGGCGTACTTC,CASRGPMTVAYF
TRBJ1-1,TRBV28,.,13,.,TGTGCCAGCAGTTGGGGTGGGGGGACTGAAGCTTTCTTT,CASSWGGGTEAFF
TRBJ1-3,TRBV5-4,.,15,.,TGTGCCAGCAGCTCAGACAGAAACTCTGGAAACACCATATATTTT,CASSSDRNSGNTIYF
TRBJ2-6,TRBV2,TRBD1,17,.,TGTGCCAGCAGCCGAGGGACAGGGGGGGCTGGGGCCAACGTCCTGACTTTC,CASSRGTGGAGANVLTF
TRBJ2-2,TRBV5-1,.,16,.,TGCGCCAGCAGCCCTGGAAGTGGGAAGAACACCGGGGAGCTGTTTTTT,CASSPGSGKNTGELFF
TRBJ1-1,TRBV5-8,.,15,.,TGTGCCAGCAGACTCAGACAGCGAAAGGACACTGAAGCTTTCTTT,CASRLRQRKDTEAFF
TRBJ1-3,TRBV19,TRBD1,16,.,TGTGCCAGTAGTATGGACAGGCCCTTCTCTGGAAACACCATATATTTT,CASSMDRPFSGNTIYF
TRBJ2-5,TRBV4-1,TRBD2,16,.,TGCGCCAGCAGCCCATCACGGGTAGCGGGAGAAGAGACCCAGTACTTC,CASSPSRVAGEETQYF
TRBJ1-1,TRBV27,.,14,.,TGTGCCAGCAGTTTTCTCGGGGGCGAAACTGAAGCTTTCTTT,CASSFLGGETEAFF
TRBJ2-1,TRBV11-2,.,17,.,TGTGCCAGCAGCTTAGGGGGTAGCGGATTAGCTAACAATGAGCAGTTCTTC,CASSLGGSGLANNEQFF
TRBJ2-2,TRBV7-8,.,16,.,TGTGCCAGCAGCATGATACAGGGAGGTGGGACCGGGGAGCTGTTTTTT,CASSMIQGGGTGELFF
TRBJ2-2,TRBV28,TRBD1,17,.,TGTGCCAGCAGTACGGGACAGGGGCCGCCCTGGGGCGGGGAGCTGTTTTTT,CASSTGQGPPWGGELFF